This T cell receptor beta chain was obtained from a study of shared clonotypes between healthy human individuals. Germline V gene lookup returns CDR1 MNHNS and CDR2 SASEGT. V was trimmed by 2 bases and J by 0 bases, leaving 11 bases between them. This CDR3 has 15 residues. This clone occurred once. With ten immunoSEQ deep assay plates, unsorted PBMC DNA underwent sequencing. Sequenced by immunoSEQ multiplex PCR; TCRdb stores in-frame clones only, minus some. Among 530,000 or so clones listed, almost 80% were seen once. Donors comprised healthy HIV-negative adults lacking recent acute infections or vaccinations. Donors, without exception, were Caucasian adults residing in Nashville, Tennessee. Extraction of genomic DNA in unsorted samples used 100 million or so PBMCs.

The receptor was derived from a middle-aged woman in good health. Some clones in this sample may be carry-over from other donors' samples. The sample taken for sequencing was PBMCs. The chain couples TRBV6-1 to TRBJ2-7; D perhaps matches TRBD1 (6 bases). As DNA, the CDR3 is TGTGCCAGCAGTGAACCCCCGGACAGCTCCTACGAGCAGTACTTC. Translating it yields CASSEPPDSSYEQYF.